The source of this T cell receptor beta chain is a study of blood T cell repertoires in COVID-19. This clone was seen a handful of times. Generated by immunoSEQ multiplex PCR, the TCRdb table keeps only in-frame clones and is missing some. The sample consists of approximately 330,000 clones, roughly 87% of them appearing once. Sequencing was performed on peripheral blood. This sequence was found in a man aged 30 to 45 with COVID-19, enrolled during active disease.

The CDR3: CASSSKRANTGELFF. CDR3 DNA: TGTGCCAGCAGCTCGAAGAGGGCGAACACCGGGGAGCTGTTTTTT. V is TRBV5-4 and J is TRBJ2-2, with a weak D call TRBD2 (5 bases). V gave up 3 bases and J gave up 0 bases, with 9 bases separating them. The CDR3 runs 15 residues. Germline values: CDR1 SGHNT, CDR2 YYREEE (reference sequence).